This TCR beta chain comes out of a study of technical replicates of blood from a handful of donors. Libraries were prepared by immunoSEQ multiplex PCR; TCRdb keeps only in-frame clonotypes and omits some of them. The table shows about 71,000 clones, with roughly 92% occurring only once. This clone has just a few counts. The sequencing input was T cells isolated from PBMCs. This receptor was identified in a human donor in good health.

CDR3 DNA: TGTGCCAGCAGCGTCACCTACGAGCAGTACTTC. Amino acid sequence: CASSVTYEQYF. J is TRBJ2-7 and V is TRBV14; D is unclear. V lost 5 bases, J lost 2 bases, and 4 bases lay in between. The V gene's germline CDR1 is SGHDN and CDR2 FVKESK. The CDR3 covers 11 residues. Full variable domain (outside the CDR3, taken from reference TRBV14 and TRBJ2-7): EAGVTQFPSHSVIEKGQTVTLRCDPISGHDNLYWYRRVMGKEIKFLLHFVKESKQDESGMPNNRFLAERTGGTYSTLKVQPAELEDSGVYFCASSVTYEQYFGPGTRLTVT.